The 8 T cell receptor beta chains presented below share a single source sample, sequenced in a study of OX40 agonist ivuxolimab in advanced cancers. Measured with immunoSEQ multiplex PCR; TCRdb has only the in-frame clones, and not every one. The sample contains fewer than 6,000 clones, around 70% of which appear only once. The material was CD4+ or CD8+ T cells sorted from blood, obtained in a trial of the OX40 agonist ivuxolimab. All receptors come from an adult with an advanced solid tumor such as melanoma, head and neck, liver or kidney cancer.

This sequence joins TRBV5-6 and TRBJ2-3; TRBD1 matches at 8 bases. V trimming: 4 bases; J trimming: 0 bases; junction bases outside the gene matches: 10. CDR1 and CDR2 from the germline V gene are SGHDT and YYEEEE. This CDR3 region has 17 residues. As DNA, the CDR3 is TGTGCCAGCAGCCAAGGGGCAGGGGGCATGAGCACAGATACGCAGTATTTT. Protein product: CASSQGAGGMSTDTQYF.

In this sample, this clone turned up a few times. The chain recombines TRBV28 with TRBJ1-1; D not certain. Between the trimmed V and J ends, which lost 2 bases and 1 base, there was a span of 17 bases. The germline V gene has CDR1 MDHEN and CDR2 SYDVKM. The CDR3 loop spans 17 amino acids. The CDR3 loop is CASSLITASNGNTEAFF. For the CDR3, the DNA is TGTGCCAGCAGTTTAATCACGGCCTCAAACGGGAACACTGAAGCTTTCTTT.

CDR3 residues: CASSGGTSGRELFF. The DNA for the CDR3 is TGTGCCAGCAGCGGCGGGACTAGCGGGAGGGAGCTGTTTTTT. The rearrangement joins TRBV9 to TRBJ2-2; TRBD2 aligns across 13 bases. Germline CDR1 and CDR2: SGDLS and YYNGEE. The CDR3 contains 14 residues. Unmatched junction bases numbered 2, after V lost 3 bases and J lost 9 bases.

The chain joins TRBV19 to TRBJ1-5, with D possibly TRBD1 on 6 matching bases. Germline CDR1 and CDR2: LNHDA and SQIVND (reference sequence). This CDR3 spans 15 amino acids. With 3 bases removed from V and 7 bases from J, the gap between germline ends came to 16 bases. CDR3 DNA sequence: TGTGCCAGTAGTATTCTAGGAGGGGGGACACAGCCCCAGCATTTT. Translated: CASSILGGGTQPQHF.

J is TRBJ1-1 and V is TRBV19, with D possibly TRBD1 on 5 matching bases. CDR3 length: 15 amino acids. The germline CDR1 and CDR2 sequences are LNHDA and SQIVND (reference sequence). V lost 7 bases to trimming and J lost 6 bases, with 21 bases between them. In DNA form, the CDR3 reads TGTGCCAGTACCGACTCCCCCGGGACGTGGGCTGAAGCTTTCTTT. Translated: CASTDSPGTWAEAFF.

This chain connects TRBV10-1 to TRBJ1-5, with a possible D match to TRBD1 (5 bases). The germline CDR1 and CDR2 sequences are WNHNN and SYGVQD (reference sequence). CDR3 length: 16 amino acids. V lost 3 bases and J lost 5, with 17 bases in between. The CDR3 region has the DNA TGCGCCAGCAGTGAATGCGGCAGGGAGAGGGATCAGCCCCAGCATTTT. This codes for CASSECGRERDQPQHF.

There are a few counts of this clone. The chain links TRBV7-9 to TRBJ2-7, with D perhaps matching TRBD2 (7 bases). Germline values: CDR1 SEHNR, CDR2 FQNEAQ (reference sequence). This CDR3 is 12 amino acids long. Trimming took 5 bases from V and 5 from J, leaving 10 bases between them. The CDR3 coding sequence is TGTGCCAGCAGCCGCGGGGGCGACGAGCAGTACTTC. Its protein is CASSRGGDEQYF.

This clone was observed once. The rearrangement links TRBV7-9 to TRBJ2-5, with D possibly TRBD2 on 5 matching bases. The end of the DNA fits TRBJ2-7 better, so the J call may be wrong. The CDR3 runs 13 residues. Per germline, CDR1 SEHNR and CDR2 FQNEAQ (reference sequence). Here the CDR3 reads CASSLEGRSEQYF. CDR3 coding DNA: TGTGCCAGCAGCCTGGAAGGGAGATCCGAGCAGTACTTC.